Below are 23 T cell receptor beta chains sequenced from a single sample in a study of early T cells in non-severe SARS-CoV-2 infection. TCRdb re-called the 5' RACE reads with MiXCR, one entry per CDR3 protein. The top ten clones hold approximately 6.6% of a sample with 15,000 to 25,000 distinct CDR3 sequences, around 4.4% of them seen once. Input material: whole blood. These receptors were obtained from an adult who was a healthcare worker with PCR-confirmed SARS-CoV-2 infection or an uninfected control (not recorded which).

This clonotype was found many times. The chain links TRBV6-2 or TRBV6-3 to TRBJ1-2, with D possibly being TRBD1 (6 bases). Germline CDR1 and CDR2: MNHEY and SVGEGT. This CDR3 region has 14 residues. Trimming cost V 5 bases and J 7 bases, with 17 bases left between them. In nucleotides, the CDR3 is TGTGCCAGCAGTCCCCAGGGGTGGTTTGGTGGCTACACCTTC. Translating gives CASSPQGWFGGYTF.

This clonotype was picked up a small number of times. The chain joins TRBV4-1 to TRBJ2-5; 7 bases line up with TRBD1. The CDR3 is 14 amino acids. The V segment lost 6 bases and the J segment 2 bases; nucleotides outside the gene matches: 6. Germline V gene data show CDR1 as MGHRA and CDR2 as YSYEKL. The CDR3 nucleotides read TGCGCCAGCAGACAGGGGACAGAACAAGAGACCCAGTACTTC. It is translated as CASRQGTEQETQYF.

This clonotype has ten or more counts. The chain couples TRBV20-1 to TRBJ1-6; TRBD1 matches 7 bases. Germline V lookup: CDR1 DFQATT, CDR2 SNEGSKA (reference sequence). Unmatched junction bases numbered 3, after V lost 7 bases and J lost 6 bases. This CDR3 spans 12 amino acids. The DNA of the CDR3 is TGCAGTGTTCGGGACAGTAATTCACCCCTCCACTTT. Encoded protein: CSVRDSNSPLHF.

This clonotype has a count of ten or more. The chain is built from TRBV18 and TRBJ1-1, with D uncertain. The V gene lost 3 bases and the J gene lost 1 base, with 18 bases spanning the gap. CDR1 is KGHSH and CDR2 is LQKENI in the germline V gene. The CDR3 sequence is 17 residues long. DNA of the CDR3: TGTGCCAGCTCACCCGGAATAATGCTTAGGGAGAACACTGAAGCTTTCTTT. Protein: CASSPGIMLRENTEAFF.

This clonotype was seen at least ten times. The chain uses TRBV6-4 and TRBJ1-1; 8 nucleotides align to TRBD1. CDR3 length equals 13 residues. Germline values: CDR1 MRHNA, CDR2 SNTAGT. V lost 7 bases, J lost 5 bases, and 6 bases stayed unmatched. CDR3 protein: CASTRTGSTEAFF. The CDR3 DNA reads TGTGCCAGCACCCGGACAGGGTCAACTGAAGCTTTCTTT.

This clonotype was seen many times. The junction does not match germline at one end; this may be a read error. V gene TRBV5-1 combines with J gene TRBJ1-1, with D perhaps TRBD1 (5 bases). This CDR3 comprises 15 residues. The germline V gene has CDR1 SGHRS and CDR2 YFSETQ. The CDR3 DNA is TGCGCCAGCAGCTTGGCACTGGCAGGGAGTTTTGAAGTTTTCTTT. The encoded protein is CASSLALAGSFEVFF.

This clonotype was seen many times. The rearrangement uses TRBV11-2 and TRBJ2-5; D is undetermined. V lost 4 bases to trimming and J lost 4 bases, with 13 bases between them. This CDR3 has 14 amino acids. Germline V gives CDR1 SGHAT, CDR2 FQNNGV. For the CDR3, the DNA is TGTGCCAGCAGCTCGGGCCCAGCCGGAGAGACCCAGTACTTC. Protein sequence: CASSSGPAGETQYF.

This clonotype has ten or more counts. The CDR3 sequence is CASSQRTSGGTDTQYF. The CDR3 nucleotides read TGTGCCAGCAGCCAACGGACTAGCGGAGGCACAGATACGCAGTATTTT. The rearrangement links TRBV7-6 to TRBJ2-3; 10 nucleotides match TRBD2. CDR3 length equals 16 residues. The V gene end was trimmed by 5 bases and the J gene end by 1 base; junction bases not matched to a gene: 6. Germline V gene data show CDR1 as SGHVS and CDR2 as FNYEAQ.

This clonotype was picked up many times. V and J are TRBV12-3 or TRBV12-4 and TRBJ1-2; the D gene is possibly TRBD1 (6 bases). The CDR3 is 13 amino acids. V was shortened by 3 bases and J by 8 bases, with 13 bases between the two germline ends. CDR3 bases: TGTGCCAGCAGTTTTCGGGGGGCGCTCGGCTACACCTTC. Its translation is CASSFRGALGYTF.

Relative to its sample, this clonotype is medium-sized. The chain couples TRBV12-3 or TRBV12-4 to TRBJ2-1; TRBD1 agrees at 10 bases. V gave up 5 bases and J gave up 5 bases; unmatched junction bases: 15. The CDR3 totals 18 residues. In DNA form, the CDR3 reads TGTGCCAGCAGTCTACGCTCGGCAGGGACAGGGGACCACAATGAGCAGTTCTTC. Translating it yields CASSLRSAGTGDHNEQFF.

This clonotype was found many times. One junction end does not reproduce the germline sequence, and a read error may be involved. The J gene is TRBJ1-5, the V gene TRBV19; unclear D gene. This CDR3 contains 13 residues. Germline V gene lookup returns CDR1 LNHDA and CDR2 SQIVND (reference sequence). In DNA form, the CDR3 reads TGTGCCAGTAGTCTAGACGAGGATCAGCCCCAGCATTTT. It codes for CASSLDEDQPQHF. The full variable domain, with the rest looked up from reference TRBV19 and TRBJ1-5, is DGGITQSPKYLFRKEGQNVTLSCEQNLNHDAMYWYRQDPGQGLRLIYYSQIVNDFQKGDIAEGYSVSREKKESFPLTVTSAQKNPTAFYLCASSLDEDQPQHFGDGTRLSIL.

This clonotype was counted many times. This chain uses TRBV7-9 with TRBJ2-5; TRBD2 is a possible D gene (5 bases). With 6 bases removed from V and 4 bases from J, the gap between germline ends came to 15 bases. The CDR3 contains 14 residues. Per germline, CDR1 SEHNR and CDR2 FQNEAQ (reference sequence). Here the CDR3 DNA reads TGTGCCAGCAGGAAGGGTCCTGAGGGAGAGACCCAGTACTTC. It codes for CASRKGPEGETQYF.

This clonotype was seen repeatedly, ten times or more. This chain joins TRBV4-1 and TRBJ2-3, with 13 bases that match TRBD2. Trimming at V came to 3 bases and at J to 5 bases, leaving 8 bases not matched to a gene. The CDR3 covers 17 residues. Looked up from germline, CDR1 is MGHRA and CDR2 is YSYEKL. This CDR3 is CASSHLSRTSGGDTQYF. CDR3 DNA sequence: TGCGCCAGCAGCCACCTCTCCCGGACTAGCGGGGGAGATACGCAGTATTTT.

This clonotype was observed many times. The genes are TRBV25-1 and TRBJ2-6; D unresolved. CDR1 is MGHDK and CDR2 is SYGVNS in the germline V gene. CDR3 length: 15 residues. With 8 bases removed from V and 1 base from J, the gap between germline ends came to 12 bases. The CDR3, as DNA: TGTGCCAGCCGGTCCCACGAGTCTGGGGCCAACGTCCTGACTTTC. Translating gives CASRSHESGANVLTF.

The gene calls are TRBV3-1 and TRBJ1-5; TRBD1 agrees at 8 bases. V gave up 0 bases and J gave up 6 bases; unmatched junction bases: 4. The CDR3 totals 15 residues. In germline, CDR1 is LGHDT, CDR2 YNNKEL (reference sequence). CDR3 bases: TGTGCCAGCAGCCAAGAATGGACAGGGTTTCAGCCCCAGCATTTT. As protein: CASSQEWTGFQPQHF. Full variable domain (outside the CDR3, taken from reference TRBV3-1 and TRBJ1-5): DTAVSQTPKYLVTQMGNDKSIKCEQNLGHDTMYWYKQDSKKFLKIMFSYNNKELIINETVPNRFSPKSPDKAHLNLHINSLELGDSAVYFCASSQEWTGFQPQHFGDGTRLSIL.

The sample holds many counts of this clonotype. V gene TRBV5-1 combines with J gene TRBJ2-3, with a possible D match to TRBD1 (6 bases). The CDR3 covers 20 residues. Trimming removed 4 bases from V and 0 bases from J, with 27 bases in between. Germline V gene data show CDR1 as SGHRS and CDR2 as YFSETQ. The CDR3 DNA is TGCGCCAGCAGCCCCACGGGTCTCCGGGACACAGAGCCTAGCACAGATACGCAGTATTTT. This translates into CASSPTGLRDTEPSTDTQYF.

At least ten counts were recorded for this clonotype. V and J are TRBV7-9 and TRBJ1-6; D unclear. V lost 3 bases, J lost 9 bases, and 6 bases lay in between. Looked up from germline, CDR1 is SEHNR and CDR2 is FQNEAQ (reference sequence). The CDR3 length is 12 residues. CDR3 protein: CASSLMSSPLHF. As DNA, the CDR3 is TGTGCCAGCAGCTTGATGAGTTCACCCCTCCACTTT.

The rearrangement links TRBV7-3 to TRBJ2-3; TRBD1 matches 9 bases. The germline CDR1 and CDR2 sequences are SGHTA and FQGTGA. The CDR3 is 14 amino acids. Losses at the gene ends were 3 bases for V and 6 bases for J; bases not matched to a gene: 4. The CDR3 reads CASSLTGGRDTQYF. The DNA for the CDR3 is TGTGCCAGCAGCTTGACAGGGGGTAGGGATACGCAGTATTTT.

This clonotype was seen ten or more times. V usage is TRBV7-3 and J usage is TRBJ2-1; possibly TRBD2 for D (6 bases). The CDR3 runs 15 residues. Germline loops: CDR1 SGHTA, CDR2 FQGTGA. Trimming took 5 bases from V and 5 from J, leaving 16 bases between them. CDR3: CASSERLATHNEQFF. The CDR3 DNA reads TGTGCCAGCAGCGAACGGCTAGCGACGCACAATGAGCAGTTCTTC.

This clonotype was counted ten times or more. The chain employs TRBV29-1 and TRBJ1-2; 7 bases match TRBD1. J lost 4 bases, V lost 3 bases, and 5 bases had no gene match. This CDR3 spans 13 amino acids. CDR1 and CDR2 from the germline V gene are SQVTM and ANQGSEA. The CDR3 DNA is TGCAGCGTTGATCTGCAGGGGGGCTATGGCTACACCTTC. Its protein is CSVDLQGGYGYTF. The whole variable domain, filled in from reference TRBV29-1 and TRBJ1-2, reads SAVISQKPSRDICQRGTSLTIQCQVDSQVTMMFWYRQQPGQSLTLIATANQGSEATYESGFVIDKFPISRPNLTFSTLTVSNMSPEDSSIYLCSVDLQGGYGYTFGSGTRLTVV.

The chain links TRBV12-5 to TRBJ2-5, with TRBD1 as a possible D gene (5 bases). The CDR3 has 15 amino acids. Trimming cost V 5 bases and J 1 base, with 14 bases left between them. Germline CDR1 and CDR2: LGHNT and FRNRAP. CDR3 in amino acids: CASGPDRALQETQYF. The CDR3, as DNA: TGTGCTAGTGGTCCCGACAGAGCTCTCCAAGAGACCCAGTACTTC.

This clonotype qualifies as medium-sized. V gene TRBV5-1 combines with J gene TRBJ1-2; unclear D gene. The CDR3 totals 13 residues. Germline lookup yields CDR1 SGHRS and CDR2 YFSETQ. V lost 4 bases and J lost 4, with 11 bases in between. For the CDR3, the DNA is TGCGCCAGCAGCCAGAGCCCAGCCTATGGCTACACCTTC. Its protein is CASSQSPAYGYTF.

This clonotype was seen ten or more times. J is TRBJ2-3 and V is TRBV7-3; maybe TRBD1 (6 bases). The germline V gene encodes CDR1 SGHTA and CDR2 FQGTGA. V lost 4 bases and J lost 0, with 8 bases in between. The CDR3 is 14 residues long. CDR3 sequence reads: CASSSDSSTDTQYF. CDR3 bases: TGTGCCAGCAGCTCGGACAGTAGCACAGATACGCAGTATTTT.